Described below is a single TCR beta chain sequence and its context. This clonotype was recorded at least ten times. There is no known antigen for this receptor. No qualities accompany the bases; no much larger clone lies one base away. Amplification of TCR beta CDR3 regions was carried out from RNA transcripts. The TCR CDR3 was subjected to a first round of RT-PCR using the HTBI primer set and the Qiagen OneStep RT-PCR kit. Libraries were constructed in a second round of multiplex PCR, after which size selection and purification were carried out. Paired-end sequencing of the libraries was performed with 100 bp reads on an Illumina HiSeq2000. The source study handled its data this way. Raw data were processed with SOAPnuke, discarding reads with adapters, uncalled bases, mean Phred below 15, or no exact constant-primer or identifier match. High-quality paired reads were merged using COPE v1.2.5, and each unique nucleotide sequence was defined as a clonotype. MiTCR v1.1 was used to align clonotypes to the IMGT TRBV, TRBD and TRBJ reference segments. The analysis was restricted to V-J combinations with a frequency above 0.0001, which together covered 99.2% of the repertoires. A TCS score was defined as the ratio between F50 (clonal expansion) and ExV (chaos), using BLOSUM62-based TCRdist between CDR3 peptides within each V-J. Welch's t-statistics and random forest reduced several hundred V-J features to 13, which were used in a naive Bayes classifier (R e1071). The public reads were quality trimmed at Q25 with fastp and then assembled into clones with MiXCR by TCRdb, keeping productive beta chains. Every distinct CDR3 protein forms one entry, paired with its most common genes and DNA. The V and J calls reflect TCRdb's pipeline rather than the authors' work. This sample has a few hundred thousand distinct CDR3 sequences in its table, and around a sixth of those were observed once. The ten largest clones capture over 7.5% of the sample.

A patient counted as having stable Graves' hyperthyroidism if no progression to ophthalmopathy occurred over 18 months of follow-up. Hyperthyroidism patients were newly diagnosed, had a disease duration of under 2 months, and were aged 18 to 65 years. Exclusion was applied to patients with uncontrolled infections, other autoimmune diseases, pregnancy or lactation. Diagnoses were established on the basis of clinical symptoms, serum thyroxine and TRAb, thyroid ultrasound, and orbital computed tomography. Ficoll-Paque density gradient centrifugation was used to isolate PBMCs from around 10 ml of fresh peripheral blood. Total RNA was extracted using Trizol reagent, and RNA quality was assessed on an Agilent 2100 Bioanalyzer. The data were taken from a study of T cells in Graves' hyperthyroidism and ophthalmopathy (dated by TCRdb to between 2018 and 2021). A note on the overall study: Peripheral blood samples were taken at initial diagnosis, before any treatment was given. A discovery cohort of roughly 100 patients, 43 with Graves' ophthalmopathy and roughly 59 with stable Graves' hyperthyroidism, was used to find distinguishing TCR V-J signatures. Thyroid tissue and blood T-cell repertoires from several Graves' hyperthyroidism patients were also compared in the study. After blood sampling, hyperthyroidism patients were treated with methimazole at a starting dose of 30 mg daily, and ophthalmopathy patients were treated with high-dose intravenous methylprednisolone. The paper describes TCR Vbeta CDR3 sequencing of 135 peripheral blood samples, made up of 43 ophthalmopathy patients, 70 to 80 hyperthyroidism patients and 17 progressor patients. An independent validation cohort of some 18 hyperthyroidism patients and 17 patients who later progressed to ophthalmopathy tested prospective prediction of ophthalmopathy. The 100 or so discovery patients were divided at random into training and test sets in a 7:3 ratio. Broader findings and caveats from the paper: Most expanded thyroid clonotypes (frequency above 0.001) were also detected in blood, suggesting blood repertoires may reflect thyroid immune responses. A 13 V-J signature model separated ophthalmopathy from stable hyperthyroidism, with over 85% sensitivity and roughly 81% specificity in cross-validation and 80%/75% in testing. During validation, the model predicted progression to ophthalmopathy a median of around 6 months ahead of onset, with around 70% sensitivity and about 75% specificity. Sample size was not statistically predetermined, and blinding of investigators to group allocation was not performed.

V gives up 7 bases and J gives up 3 bases, and the segment between their germline ends measures 15 bases. From cysteine to phenylalanine, the CDR3 is 14 amino acids long. Of the read, only the CDR3 DNA is kept; its 42 bases are in frame from base 1. The germline V gene gives CDR1 as SNHLY and CDR2 as FYNNEI. This sequence originates from a young woman with Graves' hyperthyroidism. The chain is encoded by TRBV2 joined to TRBJ1-1; no D gene can be assigned with confidence. The sample was blood. This receptor carries the CDR3 CASKIDGLDTEAFF. The nucleotides are TGTGCCAGCAAGATCGACGGACTGGACACTGAAGCTTTCTTT.